These T cell receptor beta chains were read from a single sample in a study of blood T cells in healthy people across ages. TCRdb passed the 5' RACE reads through MiXCR, listing each CDR3 protein once. The sample includes hundreds of thousands of distinct CDR3 sequences, roughly 20% of them seen just once. The sequencing input was blood. The receptors come from a man between 70 and 80 years old in good health. Each CDR3 is given with its conserved first and last residue. A D gene is named only where the DNA matches it firmly. Only part of the rows carry a size: once, few, many, or a class if the clone is expanded.

clone size | D gene | J gene | V gene | CDR3 DNA | CDR3 protein
- | - | TRBJ2-7 | TRBV20-1 | TGCAGTGCCAGTGGACTGGCTAGGGACCCTACGAAGCAGTACTTC | CSASGLARDPTKQYF
- | - | TRBJ2-1 | TRBV5-4 | TGTGCCAGCAGCGCCAGCCCTGGTTCCCTCGGTGAGCAGTTCTTC | CASSASPGSLGEQFF
- | - | TRBJ1-4 | TRBV6-5 | TGTGCCAGCAGTTACTCTCGGCCAGGAGGTGAAAAACTGTTTTTT | CASSYSRPGGEKLFF
- | - | TRBJ2-1 | TRBV5-1 | TGCGCCAGCAGCCTCGGCAAACAGGGAGGCGAGCAGTTCTTC | CASSLGKQGGEQFF
few | - | TRBJ1-5 | TRBV27 | TGTGCCAGCAGAAGCAGGGACGGCGGCAATCAGCCCCAGCATTTT | CASRSRDGGNQPQHF
many | - | TRBJ2-2 | TRBV28 | TGTGCCAGCAGTTTAGGAGGTCACACCGGGGAGCTGTTTTTT | CASSLGGHTGELFF
- | - | TRBJ2-5 | TRBV18 | TGTGCCAGCTCACCACGTGCAGCCGCCCAAGAGACCCAGTACTTC | CASSPRAAAQETQYF
- | - | TRBJ2-3 | TRBV29-1 | TGCAGCGTTGTCCCCGAGGCCGATACGCAGTATTTT | CSVVPEADTQYF
few | - | TRBJ2-5 | TRBV27 | TGTGCCAGCAGTTTAACAGGGATGAAGCAAGAGACCCAGTACTTC | CASSLTGMKQETQYF
- | TRBD2 | TRBJ2-1 | TRBV6-2/TRBV6-3 | TGTGCCAGCAGTCCCTGGCACGGGACTAGCGGGAGTCAACCCAATGAGCAGTTCTTC | CASSPWHGTSGSQPNEQFF
- | TRBD2 | TRBJ2-2 | TRBV20-1 | TGCAGTCTCCGGGGGGCGAACACCGGGGAGCTGTTTTTT | CSLRGANTGELFF
few | - | TRBJ1-1 | TRBV5-1 | TGCGCCAGCAGGGCGGAGAACACTGAAGCTTTCTTT | CASRAENTEAFF
- | - | TRBJ2-5 | TRBV2 | TGTGCCAGCGCTGGGCGAATTGAGACCCAGTACTTC | CASAGRIETQYF
- | TRBD2 | TRBJ2-3 | TRBV24-1 | TGTGCCACCAGTGACACACTAGCGAGCGATAGCACATATACGCAGTATTTT | CATSDTLASDSTYTQYF
- | - | TRBJ2-1 | TRBV7-9 | TGTGCCAGCAGCTCGGACTCCGGGACAATGAACGAGTTCTTC | CASSSDSGTMNEFF
many | - | TRBJ2-2 | TRBV28 | TGTGCCAGCAGTTTGGGGGCCGGGGAGCTGTTTTTT | CASSLGAGELFF
- | - | TRBJ2-7 | TRBV20-1 | TGCAGTGCTAGATCGCAGGAGGCCTACGAGCAGTACTTC | CSARSQEAYEQYF
- | - | TRBJ1-4 | TRBV7-9 | TGTGCCAGCACCGACTGGGGGAAAAATGTAAAACTGTTTTTT | CASTDWGKNVKLFF
few | - | TRBJ2-5 | TRBV20-1 | TGCAGTGCTAGGTTAGGGCCTGTTGAGACCCAGTACTTC | CSARLGPVETQYF
- | - | TRBJ2-5 | TRBV5-1 | TGCGCCAGCAGACCCGCGACAGGGAGGCAGGTTGGGACCCAGTACTTC | CASRPATGRQVGTQYF
few | TRBD2 | TRBJ2-1 | TRBV7-3 | TGTGCCAGCAGCTCCCACAGACTAGCGGGGGACAATGAGCAGTTCTTC | CASSSHRLAGDNEQFF
- | - | TRBJ2-5 | TRBV3-1 | TGTGCCAGCAGCCAAATGGGGCAAGAGACCCAGTACTTC | CASSQMGQETQYF
- | - | TRBJ2-2 | TRBV3-1 | TGTGCCAGCAGCGCCGACAGGCCGAACACCGGGGAGCTGTTTTTT | CASSADRPNTGELFF
- | - | TRBJ2-4 | TRBV5-5 | TGTGCCAGCAGCATCCGGGACACCGAAGCCAAAAACATTCAGTACTTC | CASSIRDTEAKNIQYF
- | - | TRBJ1-1 | TRBV20-1 | TGCAGTGCTGTACAGGGACTCATGAACACTGAAGCTTTCTTT | CSAVQGLMNTEAFF
many | - | TRBJ2-5 | TRBV18 | TGTGCCAGCTCACCACAACAAGAGACCCAGTACTTC | CASSPQQETQYF
once | - | TRBJ1-1 | TRBV7-8 | TGTGCCAGCAGCCGGCGTTACGGGGCTGACACTGAAGCTTTCTTT | CASSRRYGADTEAFF
few | - | TRBJ1-1 | TRBV30 | TGTGCCTGGAGTGGTCAGGGGATTGAAGCTTTCTTT | CAWSGQGIEAFF
few | TRBD1 | TRBJ1-3 | TRBV5-1 | TGCGCCAGCAGTTCACAGGGGGTTAAAGGAAACACCATATATTTT | CASSSQGVKGNTIYF
- | TRBD1 | TRBJ1-4 | TRBV20-1 | TGCAGTGCTTCGCAGGGGGCAGAGGAAAAACTGTTTTTT | CSASQGAEEKLFF
few | TRBD2 | TRBJ2-1 | TRBV29-1 | TGCAGCGGGGGAGGCGGGAGGATTTCCTACAATGAGCAGTTCTTC | CSGGGGRISYNEQFF